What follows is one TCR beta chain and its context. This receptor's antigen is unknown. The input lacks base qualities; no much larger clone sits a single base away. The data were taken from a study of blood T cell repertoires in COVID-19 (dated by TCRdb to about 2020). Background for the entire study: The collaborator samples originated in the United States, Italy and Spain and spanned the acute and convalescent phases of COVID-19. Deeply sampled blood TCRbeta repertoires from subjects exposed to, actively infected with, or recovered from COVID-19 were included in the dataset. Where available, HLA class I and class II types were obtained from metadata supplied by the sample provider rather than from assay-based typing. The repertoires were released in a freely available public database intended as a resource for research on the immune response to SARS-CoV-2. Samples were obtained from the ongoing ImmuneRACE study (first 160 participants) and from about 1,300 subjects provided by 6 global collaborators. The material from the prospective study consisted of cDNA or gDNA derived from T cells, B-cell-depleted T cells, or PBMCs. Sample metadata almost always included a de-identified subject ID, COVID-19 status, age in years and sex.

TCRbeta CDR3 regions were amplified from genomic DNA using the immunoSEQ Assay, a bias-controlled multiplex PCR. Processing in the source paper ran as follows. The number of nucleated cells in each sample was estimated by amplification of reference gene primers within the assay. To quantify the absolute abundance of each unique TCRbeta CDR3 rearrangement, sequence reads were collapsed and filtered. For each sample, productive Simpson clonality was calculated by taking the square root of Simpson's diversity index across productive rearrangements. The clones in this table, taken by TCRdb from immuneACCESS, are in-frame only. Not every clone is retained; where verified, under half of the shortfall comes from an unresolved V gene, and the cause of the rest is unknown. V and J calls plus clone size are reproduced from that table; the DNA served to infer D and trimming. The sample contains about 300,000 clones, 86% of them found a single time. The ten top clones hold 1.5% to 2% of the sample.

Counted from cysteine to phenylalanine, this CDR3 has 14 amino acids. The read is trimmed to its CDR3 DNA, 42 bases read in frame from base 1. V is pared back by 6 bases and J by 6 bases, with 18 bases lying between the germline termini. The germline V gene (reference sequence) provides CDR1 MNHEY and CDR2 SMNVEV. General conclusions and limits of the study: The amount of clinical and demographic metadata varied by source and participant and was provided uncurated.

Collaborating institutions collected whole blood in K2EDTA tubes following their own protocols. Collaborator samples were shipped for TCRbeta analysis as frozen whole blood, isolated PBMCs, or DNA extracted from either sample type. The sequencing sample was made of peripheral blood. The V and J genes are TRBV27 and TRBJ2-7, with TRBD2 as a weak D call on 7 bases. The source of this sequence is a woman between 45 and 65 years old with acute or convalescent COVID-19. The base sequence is TGTGCCAGCAGGGGGGGGGCCACCTTGCTCGAGCAGTACTTC. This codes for CASRGGATLLEQYF.